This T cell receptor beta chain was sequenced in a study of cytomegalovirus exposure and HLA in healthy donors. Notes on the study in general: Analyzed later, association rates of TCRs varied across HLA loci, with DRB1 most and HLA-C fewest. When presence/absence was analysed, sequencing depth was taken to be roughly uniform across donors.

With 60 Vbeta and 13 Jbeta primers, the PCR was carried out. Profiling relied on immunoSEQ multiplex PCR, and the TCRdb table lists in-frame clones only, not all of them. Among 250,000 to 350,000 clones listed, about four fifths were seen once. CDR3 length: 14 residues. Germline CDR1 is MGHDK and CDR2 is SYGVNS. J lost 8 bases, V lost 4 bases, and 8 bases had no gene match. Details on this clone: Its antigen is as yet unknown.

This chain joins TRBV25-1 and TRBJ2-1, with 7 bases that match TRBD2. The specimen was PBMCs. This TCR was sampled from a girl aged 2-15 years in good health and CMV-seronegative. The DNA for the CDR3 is TGTGCCAGCAGTGCGGCGGGAGTCACCCATGAGCAGTTCTTC. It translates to CASSAAGVTHEQFF.